This T cell receptor (beta chain) was sequenced in a study of T cell changes during pregnancy in multiple sclerosis (dated by TCRdb to about 2019). Regarding the study in general: Changes in the T cell repertoire over the course of pregnancy were examined in this study in women with multiple sclerosis.

Trimming at the junction amounts to 7 bases on V and 1 base on J, and the germline ends lie 9 bases apart. Counted from cysteine to phenylalanine, this CDR3 has 13 amino acids. The entry retains the CDR3 DNA only, 39 bases that are in frame from base 1. CDR1 and CDR2 are drawn from the germline V gene (reference sequence): LNHDA, SQIVND. The library was produced with the immunoSEQ multiplex PCR assay. Here the immuneACCESS table is served through TCRdb, limited to in-frame sequences with V and J called. Missing clones are a known gap in these copies; in checked studies unresolved V genes cover under half, and the rest lacks a known reason. The sample data list about 51,000 clones, and 90% to 95% of these were observed just once. The ten largest clonotypes hold around 2% of the sample. As concerns this clone: Its antigen is not yet known. No base qualities exist here, and no much larger clone lies one base off it.

The rearranged chain carries TRBV19 and TRBJ2-3; the D gene identity is not certain. The sequence derives from a female donor with multiple sclerosis, enrolled in a pregnancy study. The source material was peripheral blood, sampled in the second trimester of pregnancy. The CDR3 has the sequence CASNSRRTDTQYF. The DNA sequence is given as TGTGCCAGTAATAGCAGACGCACAGATACGCAGTATTTT.